This TCR beta chain was profiled in a study of blood T cells in healthy people across ages. Germline loops: CDR1 SGHVS, CDR2 FQNEAQ. Deletions cut 3 bases from V and 5 bases from J, with 10 bases between. The CDR3 consists of 13 residues. This clonotype occurred a few times. For the second PCR, which ran for about 7 to 11 cycles, a sample-barcoded 5' primer and a J-beta primer mix were used. TCRdb analysed the 5' RACE reads with MiXCR anew, one entry per CDR3 protein. The data contain under 1 million distinct CDR3 sequences, under 45% of them singletons. The receptor comes from a man between 60 and 75 years old in good health. The sequenced material came from blood. The rearrangement links TRBV7-8 to TRBJ1-2, with a tentative D call TRBD1 (5 bases). Written as DNA, the CDR3 is TGTGCCAGCAGCTTGACAGTTCCTTATGGCTACACCTTC. This codes for CASSLTVPYGYTF.